This TCR beta chain was found in a study of siplizumab effects on memory and regulatory T cells. Overall study results and limits: Mappable alloreactive CD4+ clones were on average roughly 70% Treg-derived with siplizumab, around 30% in controls. Proliferating clones, CD4+ or CD8+, lacked an assignable naive or memory phenotype in roughly 80-97% of cases. Alloreactive sequences tracing back to unstimulated CD4+ memory cells fell significantly with siplizumab.

This clone appeared a single time. As yet, its antigen is unknown. The J segment lost 7 bases and the V segment lost 0 bases, leaving 6 bases of the junction unmatched. Germline V gives CDR1 SGHRS, CDR2 YFSETQ. The CDR3 has 14 residues. TCRdb's table, derived via immunoSEQ multiplex PCR, lists solely in-frame clones and lacks some. The table has more than 95,000 clones, approximately 94% seen once; the top ten hold around 0.3%. Input material: CD4+ T cells sorted from blood. This TCR was recovered from a human donor in good health. The chain combines TRBV5-1 with TRBJ2-5, with 7 bases that match TRBD1. The DNA of the CDR3 is TGCGCCAGCAGCTTGGACCACAGGGGCGGGACCCAGTACTTC. The encoded protein is CASSLDHRGGTQYF.